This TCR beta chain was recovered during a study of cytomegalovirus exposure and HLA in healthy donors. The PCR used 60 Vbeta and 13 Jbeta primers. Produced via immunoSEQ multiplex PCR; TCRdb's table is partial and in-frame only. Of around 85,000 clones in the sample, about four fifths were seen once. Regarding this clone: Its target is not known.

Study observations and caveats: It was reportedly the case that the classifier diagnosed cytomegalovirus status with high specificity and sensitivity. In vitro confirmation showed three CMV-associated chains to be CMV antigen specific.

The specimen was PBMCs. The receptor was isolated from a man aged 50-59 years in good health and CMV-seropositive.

CDR3 in DNA: TGTGCCAGTGGCCTAACAGGGGGTTATGGCTACACCTTC. Translating gives CASGLTGGYGYTF. The J gene is TRBJ1-2, the V gene TRBV6-1; 8 bases map to TRBD1. CDR1 and CDR2 (germline): MNHNS, SASEGT. The CDR3 consists of 13 residues. Trimming took 9 bases from V and 5 from J; bases not matched to a gene: 8.